The sequence of this TCR beta chain was determined in a study of blood T cell repertoires in COVID-19. The wider study: Nucleic acid was either cDNA or gDNA, and it came from T cells, B-cell-depleted T cells, or PBMCs.

The CDR3 spans 17 residues. Germline V gives CDR1 LGHNA, CDR2 YSLEER. V lost 1 base and J 4 bases, leaving 14 bases between the germline ends. Produced via immunoSEQ multiplex PCR; TCRdb's table is partial and in-frame only. The sample includes approximately 330,000 clones, roughly 89% seen only once; the top ten take roughly a tenth. The sample was peripheral blood. This receptor was identified in a young man with COVID-19, enrolled during active disease. The chain has TRBV4-3 and TRBJ2-6; D is possibly TRBD2 (6 bases). This CDR3 is CASSQGVGGSGANVLTF. The DNA for the CDR3 is TGCGCCAGCAGCCAAGGGGTCGGGGGTTCCGGGGCCAACGTCCTGACTTTC.